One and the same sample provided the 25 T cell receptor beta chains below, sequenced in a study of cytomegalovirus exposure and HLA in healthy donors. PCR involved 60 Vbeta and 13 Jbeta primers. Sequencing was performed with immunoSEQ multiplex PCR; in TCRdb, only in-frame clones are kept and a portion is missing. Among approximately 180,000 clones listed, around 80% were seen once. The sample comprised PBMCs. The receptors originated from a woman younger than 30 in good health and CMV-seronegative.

The CDR3 nucleotides are TGCGCCAGCAGCTCGACAGGGGAAAATGAGCAGTTCTTC. This sequence encodes CASSSTGENEQFF. The rearrangement joins TRBV5-1 to TRBJ2-1; TRBD1 matches at 8 bases. The CDR3 is 13 residues long. V lost 3 bases and J lost 7; bases outside the gene matches: 3. Germline V lookup: CDR1 SGHRS, CDR2 YFSETQ.

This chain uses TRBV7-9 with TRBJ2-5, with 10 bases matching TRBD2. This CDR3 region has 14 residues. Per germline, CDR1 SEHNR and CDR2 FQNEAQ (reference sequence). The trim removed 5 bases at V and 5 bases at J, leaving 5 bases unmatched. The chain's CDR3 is CASSPRLAGETQYF. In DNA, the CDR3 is TGTGCCAGCAGCCCGAGACTAGCGGGCGAGACCCAGTACTTC.

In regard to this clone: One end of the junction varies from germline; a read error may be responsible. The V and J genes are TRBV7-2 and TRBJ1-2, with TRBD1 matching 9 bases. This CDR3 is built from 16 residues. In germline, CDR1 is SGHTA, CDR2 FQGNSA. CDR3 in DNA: TGCGCCAGCAGCCAAGGATCGGGACAGGGTCACTATGGCTACACCTTC. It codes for CASSQGSGQGHYGYTF. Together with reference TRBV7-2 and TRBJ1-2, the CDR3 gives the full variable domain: GAGVSQSPSNKVTEKGKDVELRCDPISGHTALYWYRQSLGQGLEFLIYFQGNSAPDKSGLPSDRFSAERTGGSVSTLTIQRTQQEDSAVYLCASSQGSGQGHYGYTFGSGTRLTVV.

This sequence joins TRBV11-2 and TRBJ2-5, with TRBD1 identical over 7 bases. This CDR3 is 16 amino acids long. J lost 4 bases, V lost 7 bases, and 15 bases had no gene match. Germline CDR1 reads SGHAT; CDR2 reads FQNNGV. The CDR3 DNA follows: TGTGCCAGCACCCCTGGGGAGACAGGGAGAGGAGAGACCCAGTACTTC. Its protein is CASTPGETGRGETQYF.

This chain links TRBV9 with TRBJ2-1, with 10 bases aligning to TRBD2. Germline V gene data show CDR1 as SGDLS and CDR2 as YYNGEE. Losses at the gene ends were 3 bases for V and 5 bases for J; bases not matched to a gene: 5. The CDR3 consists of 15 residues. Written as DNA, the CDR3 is TGTGCCAGCAGCGGACGGACTAGCGGCAACAATGAGCAGTTCTTC. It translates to CASSGRTSGNNEQFF.

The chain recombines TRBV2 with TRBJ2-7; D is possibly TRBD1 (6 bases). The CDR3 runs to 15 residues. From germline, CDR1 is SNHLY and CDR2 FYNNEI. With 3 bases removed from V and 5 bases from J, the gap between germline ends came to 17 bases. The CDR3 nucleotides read TGTGCCAGCAGTGATCCTGGTGGTTCAGGGGACGAGCAGTACTTC. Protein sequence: CASSDPGGSGDEQYF. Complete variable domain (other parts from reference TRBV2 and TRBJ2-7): EPEVTQTPSHQVTQMGQEVILRCVPISNHLYFYWYRQILGQKVEFLVSFYNNEISEKSEIFDDQFSVERPDGSNFTLKIRSTKLEDSAMYFCASSDPGGSGDEQYFGPGTRLTVT.

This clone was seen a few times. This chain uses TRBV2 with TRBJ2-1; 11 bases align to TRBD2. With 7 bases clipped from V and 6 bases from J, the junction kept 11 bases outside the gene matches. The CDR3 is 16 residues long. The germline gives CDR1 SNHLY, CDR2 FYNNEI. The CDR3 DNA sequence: TGTGCCAGCACTGATAGCGGGAGGGTCGGGGTCAATGAGCAGTTCTTC. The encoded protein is CASTDSGRVGVNEQFF.

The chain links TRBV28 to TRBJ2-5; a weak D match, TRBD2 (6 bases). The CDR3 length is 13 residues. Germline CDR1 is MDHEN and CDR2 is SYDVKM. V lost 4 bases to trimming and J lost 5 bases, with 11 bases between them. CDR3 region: CASSSGLQETQYF. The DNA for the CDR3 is TGTGCCAGCAGTTCGGGACTCCAGGAGACCCAGTACTTC.

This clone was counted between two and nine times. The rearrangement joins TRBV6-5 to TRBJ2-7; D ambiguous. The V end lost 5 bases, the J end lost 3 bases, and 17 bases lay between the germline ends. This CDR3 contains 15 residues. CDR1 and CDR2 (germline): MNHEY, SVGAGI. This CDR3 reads CASSTSEERDYEQYV. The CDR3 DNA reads TGTGCCAGCAGTACCTCAGAGGAACGTGACTACGAGCAGTACGTC.

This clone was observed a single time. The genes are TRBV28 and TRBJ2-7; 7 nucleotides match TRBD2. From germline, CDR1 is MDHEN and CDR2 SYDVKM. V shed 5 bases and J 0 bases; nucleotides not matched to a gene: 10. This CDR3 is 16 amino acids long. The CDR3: CASSLGAGINSYEQYF. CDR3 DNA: TGTGCCAGCAGTCTAGGAGCGGGAATCAACTCCTACGAGCAGTACTTC. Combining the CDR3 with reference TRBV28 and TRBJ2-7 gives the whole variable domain DVKVTQSSRYLVKRTGEKVFLECVQDMDHENMFWYRQDPGLGLRLIYFSYDVKMKEKGDIPEGYSVSREKKERFSLILESASTNQTSMYLCASSLGAGINSYEQYFGPGTRLTVT.

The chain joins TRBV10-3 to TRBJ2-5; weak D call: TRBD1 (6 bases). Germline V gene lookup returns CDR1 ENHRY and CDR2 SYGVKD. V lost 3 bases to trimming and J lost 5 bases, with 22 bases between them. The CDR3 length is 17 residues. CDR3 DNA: TGTGCCATCAGTGACCCGTCGGAGACAGGCAGGGGCGAGACCCAGTACTTC. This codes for CAISDPSETGRGETQYF.

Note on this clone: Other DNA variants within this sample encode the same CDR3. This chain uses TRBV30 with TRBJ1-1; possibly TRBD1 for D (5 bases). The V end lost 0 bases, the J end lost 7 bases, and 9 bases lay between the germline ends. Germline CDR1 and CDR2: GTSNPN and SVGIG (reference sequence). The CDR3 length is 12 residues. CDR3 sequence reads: CAWSVGVSEAFF. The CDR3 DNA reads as TGTGCCTGGAGTGTAGGGGTCAGTGAAGCTTTCTTT.

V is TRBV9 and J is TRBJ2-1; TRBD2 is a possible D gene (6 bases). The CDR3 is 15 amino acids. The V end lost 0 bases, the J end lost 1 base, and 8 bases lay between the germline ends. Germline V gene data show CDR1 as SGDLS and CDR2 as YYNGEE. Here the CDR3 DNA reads TGTGCCAGCAGCGTAGCGGCGGGGTCCTACAATGAGCAGTTCTTC. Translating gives CASSVAAGSYNEQFF.

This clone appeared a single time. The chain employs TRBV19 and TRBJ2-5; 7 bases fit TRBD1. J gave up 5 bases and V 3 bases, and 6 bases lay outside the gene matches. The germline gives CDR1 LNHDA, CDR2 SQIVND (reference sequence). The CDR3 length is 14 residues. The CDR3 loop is CASSIWDSQETQYF. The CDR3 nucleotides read TGTGCCAGTAGTATTTGGGACAGCCAGGAGACCCAGTACTTC. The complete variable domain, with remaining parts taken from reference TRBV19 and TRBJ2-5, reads DGGITQSPKYLFRKEGQNVTLSCEQNLNHDAMYWYRQDPGQGLRLIYYSQIVNDFQKGDIAEGYSVSREKKESFPLTVTSAQKNPTAFYLCASSIWDSQETQYFGPGTRLLVL.

The CDR3 DNA sequence: TGTGCCAGCAGTGACCAGGGGGCAAGGGAGACCCAGTACTTC. Residues: CASSDQGARETQYF. This chain uses TRBV2 with TRBJ2-5, with 8 positions matching TRBD1. Germline loops: CDR1 SNHLY, CDR2 FYNNEI. The junction had 5 bases not matched to a gene; V was cut back by 3 bases and J by 5 bases. This CDR3 comprises 14 residues.

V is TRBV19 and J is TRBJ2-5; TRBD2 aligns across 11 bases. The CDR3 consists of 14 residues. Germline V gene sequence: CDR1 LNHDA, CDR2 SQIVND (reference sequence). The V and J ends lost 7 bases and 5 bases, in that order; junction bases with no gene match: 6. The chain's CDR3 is CASKASGRLETQYF. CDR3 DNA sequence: TGTGCCAGTAAGGCTAGCGGGAGGTTGGAGACCCAGTACTTC. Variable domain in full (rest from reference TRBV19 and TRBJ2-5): DGGITQSPKYLFRKEGQNVTLSCEQNLNHDAMYWYRQDPGQGLRLIYYSQIVNDFQKGDIAEGYSVSREKKESFPLTVTSAQKNPTAFYLCASKASGRLETQYFGPGTRLLVL.

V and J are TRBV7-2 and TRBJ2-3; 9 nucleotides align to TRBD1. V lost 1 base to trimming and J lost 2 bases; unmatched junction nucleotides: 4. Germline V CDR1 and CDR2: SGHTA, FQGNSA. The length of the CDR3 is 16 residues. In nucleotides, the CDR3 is TGTGCCAGCAGCTTAGAGGGGACAGGGATCACAGATACGCAGTATTTT. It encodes CASSLEGTGITDTQYF.

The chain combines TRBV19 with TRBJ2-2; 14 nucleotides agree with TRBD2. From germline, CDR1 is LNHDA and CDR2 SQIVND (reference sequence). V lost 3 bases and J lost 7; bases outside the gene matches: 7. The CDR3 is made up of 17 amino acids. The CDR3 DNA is TGTGCCAGTAGTATCCCGGGACTAGCGGGAGTGGTCGGGGAGCTGTTTTTT. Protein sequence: CASSIPGLAGVVGELFF. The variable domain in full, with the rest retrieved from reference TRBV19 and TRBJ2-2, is DGGITQSPKYLFRKEGQNVTLSCEQNLNHDAMYWYRQDPGQGLRLIYYSQIVNDFQKGDIAEGYSVSREKKESFPLTVTSAQKNPTAFYLCASSIPGLAGVVGELFFGEGSRLTVL.

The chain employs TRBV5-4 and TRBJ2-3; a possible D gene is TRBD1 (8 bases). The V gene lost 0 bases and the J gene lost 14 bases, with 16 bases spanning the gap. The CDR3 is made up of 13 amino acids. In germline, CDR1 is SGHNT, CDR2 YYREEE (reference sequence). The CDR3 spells CASSLGEGDRLYF. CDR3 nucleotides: TGTGCCAGCAGCTTGGGGGAGGGGGACAGGCTGTATTTT.

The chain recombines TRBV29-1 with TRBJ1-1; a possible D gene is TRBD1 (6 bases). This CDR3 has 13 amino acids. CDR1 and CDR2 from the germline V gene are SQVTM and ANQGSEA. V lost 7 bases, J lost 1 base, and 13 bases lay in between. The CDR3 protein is CSAKGGTNTEAFF. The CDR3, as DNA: TGCAGCGCCAAGGGGGGGACGAACACTGAAGCTTTCTTT.

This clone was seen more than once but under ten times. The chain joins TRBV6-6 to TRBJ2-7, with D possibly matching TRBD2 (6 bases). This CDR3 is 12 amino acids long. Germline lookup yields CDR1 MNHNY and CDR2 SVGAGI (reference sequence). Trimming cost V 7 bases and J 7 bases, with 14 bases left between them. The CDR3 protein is CASKTREKEQYV. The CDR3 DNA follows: TGTGCCAGCAAGACTAGGGAAAAGGAGCAGTACGTC.

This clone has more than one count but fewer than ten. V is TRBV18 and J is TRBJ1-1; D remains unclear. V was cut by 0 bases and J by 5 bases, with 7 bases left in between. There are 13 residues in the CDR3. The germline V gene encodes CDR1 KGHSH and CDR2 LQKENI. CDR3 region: CASSPPSGTEAFF. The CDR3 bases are TGTGCCAGCTCACCACCGTCGGGAACTGAAGCTTTCTTT.

The CDR3 spells CSTPRVNEQFF. CDR3 coding DNA: TGCAGTACCCCTCGGGTCAATGAGCAGTTCTTC. The chain carries TRBV20-1 and TRBJ2-1; the D is unclear. This CDR3 region has 11 residues. V lost 8 bases and J 6 bases, leaving 11 bases between the germline ends. Per the germline V gene, CDR1 is DFQATT and CDR2 is SNEGSKA (reference sequence).

CDR3 sequence: CASRQLAGVNEQFF. In nucleotides, the CDR3 is TGTGCCAGTAGACAACTAGCGGGGGTCAATGAGCAGTTCTTC. V and J are TRBV19 and TRBJ2-1, with 11 bases aligning to TRBD2. V dropped 6 bases and J dropped 6; count of bases not matched to a gene: 4. Germline CDR1 LNHDA, CDR2 SQIVND (reference sequence). This CDR3 region has 14 residues.

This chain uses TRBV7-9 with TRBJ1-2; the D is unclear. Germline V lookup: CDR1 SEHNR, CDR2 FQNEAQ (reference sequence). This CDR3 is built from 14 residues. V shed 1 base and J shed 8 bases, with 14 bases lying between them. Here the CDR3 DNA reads TGTGCCAGCAGCTTAGTGGGCCCAACAAGGGGCTACACCTTC. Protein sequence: CASSLVGPTRGYTF.